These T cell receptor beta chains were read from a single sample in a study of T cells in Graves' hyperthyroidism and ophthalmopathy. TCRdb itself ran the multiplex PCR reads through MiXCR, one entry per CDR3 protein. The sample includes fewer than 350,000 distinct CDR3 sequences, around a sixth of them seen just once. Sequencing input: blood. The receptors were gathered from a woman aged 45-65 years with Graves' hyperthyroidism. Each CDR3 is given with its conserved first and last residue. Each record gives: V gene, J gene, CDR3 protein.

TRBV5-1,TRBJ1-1,CASSLNIAGTANTEAFF
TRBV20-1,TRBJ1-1,CSAKTGESEAFF
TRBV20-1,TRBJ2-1,CSALGAAQGDEQFF
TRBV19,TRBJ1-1,CASSIHRGMNTEAFF
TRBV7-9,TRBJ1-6,CASTSGSSYNSPLHF
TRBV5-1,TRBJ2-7,CASSYPRGVYEQYF
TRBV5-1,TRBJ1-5,CASSLFANQPQHF
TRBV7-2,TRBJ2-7,CASSLDSGRTYEQYF
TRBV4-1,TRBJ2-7,CASSQKASGRDYEQYF
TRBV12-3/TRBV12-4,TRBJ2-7,CASSSTGTPNYEQYF
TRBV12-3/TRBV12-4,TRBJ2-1,CASIGDFRIAYNEQFF
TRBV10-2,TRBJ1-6,CASSEEGPESPLHF
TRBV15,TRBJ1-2,CATSRSGTGNYGYTF
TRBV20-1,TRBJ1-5,CSATDGDQPQHF
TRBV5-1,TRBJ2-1,CASSFPDRGGTYNEQFF
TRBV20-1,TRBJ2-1,CSGVDPRQGNYEQFF
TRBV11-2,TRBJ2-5,CASSFAGEETQYF
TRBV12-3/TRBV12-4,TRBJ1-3,CASSLTVSGNTIYF
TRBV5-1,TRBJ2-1,CASSFIDISGRAINEQFF
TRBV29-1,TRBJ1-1,CSVKTGRTEAFF
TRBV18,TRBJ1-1,CASSLSPGTGGLYTEAFF
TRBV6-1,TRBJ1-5,CASSERWGFSNQPQHF
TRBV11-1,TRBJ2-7,CASSLDGAGSGEQYF
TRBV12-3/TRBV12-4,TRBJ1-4,CASSLQAADEKLFF
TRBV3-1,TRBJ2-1,CASSQTLKREGPYNEQFF
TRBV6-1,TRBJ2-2,CASRISGDGELFF
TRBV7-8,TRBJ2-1,CASSSSGGGRNEQFF
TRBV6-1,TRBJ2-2,CATLRDSNTGELFF
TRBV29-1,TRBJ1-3,CSVEDRSSGNTIYF
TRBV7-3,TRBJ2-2,CASKTGAGTGELFF
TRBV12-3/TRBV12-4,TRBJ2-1,CASSSGRGQFF
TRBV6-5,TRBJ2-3,CASSYSLPGQGSRTDTQYF
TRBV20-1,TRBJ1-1,CSARGGSAEAFF
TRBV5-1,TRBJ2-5,CASQGADQETQYF
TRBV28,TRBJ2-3,CASSQLGGMADTQYF
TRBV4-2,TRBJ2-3,CASSEDHGGGSDTQYF
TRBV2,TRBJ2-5,CASGNFQETQYF
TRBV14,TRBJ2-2,CASSQWTGDTGELFF
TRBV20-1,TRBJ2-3,CSAGAGGGHTDTQYF
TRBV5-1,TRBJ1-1,CASRDPNTEAFF
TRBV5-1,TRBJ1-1,CASSTQEDTEAFF
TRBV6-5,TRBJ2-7,CASSYQKGRYEQYF
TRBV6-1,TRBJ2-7,CASSELTSGSYEQYF
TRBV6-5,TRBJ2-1,CASSYIGTSGVDEQFF
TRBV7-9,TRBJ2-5,CASSTRTSGKETQYF
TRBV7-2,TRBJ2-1,CASSPGTGFNEQFF
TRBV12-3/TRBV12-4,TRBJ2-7,CASSLSQAGAQQYF
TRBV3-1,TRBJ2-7,CASSQVKGGLAPAYEQYF
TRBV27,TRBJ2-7,CASRPLAGESEQYF
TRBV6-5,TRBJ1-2,CASSYSAPRDYGYTF
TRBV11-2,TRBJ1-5,CASSSVGGSGGSNQPQHF
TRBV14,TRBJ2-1,CASSQVRHNYNEQFF
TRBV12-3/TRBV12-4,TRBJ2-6,CASRDIRVGANVLTF
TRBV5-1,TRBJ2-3,CASSSSGPDTQYF
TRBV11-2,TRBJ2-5,CASSPGAGGLETQYF
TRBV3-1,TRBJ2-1,CASSQGNSGNEQFF
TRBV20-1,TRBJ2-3,CSYGQSGTDTQYF
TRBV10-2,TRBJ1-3,CASSGDPSGNTIYF
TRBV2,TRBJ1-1,CASPGQLNTEAFF
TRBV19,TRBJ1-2,CATLGAENYGYTF